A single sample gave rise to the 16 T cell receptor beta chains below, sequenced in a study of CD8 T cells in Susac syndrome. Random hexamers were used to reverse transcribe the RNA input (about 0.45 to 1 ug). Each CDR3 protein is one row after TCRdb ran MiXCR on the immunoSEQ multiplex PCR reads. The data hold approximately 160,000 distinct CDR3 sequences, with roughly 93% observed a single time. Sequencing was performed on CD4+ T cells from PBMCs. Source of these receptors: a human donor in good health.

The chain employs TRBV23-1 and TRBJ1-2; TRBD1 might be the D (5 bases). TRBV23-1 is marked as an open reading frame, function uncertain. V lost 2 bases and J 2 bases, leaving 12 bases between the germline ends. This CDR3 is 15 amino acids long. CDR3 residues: CASSQRGDVNYGYTF. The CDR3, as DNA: TGCGCCAGCAGTCAAAGAGGGGATGTCAACTATGGCTACACCTTC.

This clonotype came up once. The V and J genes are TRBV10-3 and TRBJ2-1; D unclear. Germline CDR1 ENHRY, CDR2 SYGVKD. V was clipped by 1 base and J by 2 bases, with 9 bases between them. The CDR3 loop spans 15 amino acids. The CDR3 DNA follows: TGTGCCATCAGTGAGTTAGAGCCCCCCTACAATGAGCAGTTCTTC. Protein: CAISELEPPYNEQFF.

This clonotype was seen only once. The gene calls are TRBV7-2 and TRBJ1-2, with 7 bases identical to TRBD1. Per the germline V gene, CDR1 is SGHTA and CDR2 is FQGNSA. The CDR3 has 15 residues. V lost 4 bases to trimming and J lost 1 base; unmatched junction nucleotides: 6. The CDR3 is CASSSQGGDNYGYTF. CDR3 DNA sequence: TGTGCCAGCAGCTCCCAGGGGGGCGATAACTATGGCTACACCTTC.

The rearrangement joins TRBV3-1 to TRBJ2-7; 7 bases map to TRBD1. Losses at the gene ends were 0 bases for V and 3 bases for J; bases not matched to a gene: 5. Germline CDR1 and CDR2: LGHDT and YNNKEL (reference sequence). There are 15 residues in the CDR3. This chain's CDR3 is CASSQDPGGNYEQYF. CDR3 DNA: TGTGCCAGCAGCCAAGATCCAGGGGGAAACTACGAGCAGTACTTC.

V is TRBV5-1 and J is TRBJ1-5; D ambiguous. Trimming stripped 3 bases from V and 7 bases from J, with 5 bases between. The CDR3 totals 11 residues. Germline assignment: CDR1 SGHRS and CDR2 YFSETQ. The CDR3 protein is CASSCRQPQHF. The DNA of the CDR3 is TGCGCCAGCAGCTGTCGGCAGCCCCAGCATTTT.

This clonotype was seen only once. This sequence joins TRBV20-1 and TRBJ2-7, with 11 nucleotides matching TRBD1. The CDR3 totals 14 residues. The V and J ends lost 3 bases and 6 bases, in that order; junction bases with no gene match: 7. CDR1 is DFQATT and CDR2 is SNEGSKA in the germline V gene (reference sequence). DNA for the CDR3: TGCAGTGCTAGTACCGGACAGGGGGCGGGCGAGCAGTACTTC. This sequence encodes CSASTGQGAGEQYF.

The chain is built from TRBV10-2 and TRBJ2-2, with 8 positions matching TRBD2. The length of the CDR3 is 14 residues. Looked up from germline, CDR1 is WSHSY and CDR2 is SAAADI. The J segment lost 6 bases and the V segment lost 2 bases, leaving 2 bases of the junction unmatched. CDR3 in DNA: TGCGCCAGCAGTGAGGCGGGGGGCTCCGGGGAGCTGTTTTTT. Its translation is CASSEAGGSGELFF.

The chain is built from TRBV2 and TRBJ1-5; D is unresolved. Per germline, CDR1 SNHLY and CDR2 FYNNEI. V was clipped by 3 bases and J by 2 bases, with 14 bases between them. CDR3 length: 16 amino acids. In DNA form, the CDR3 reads TGTGCCAGCAGTGAGCGGGGAGCGGGAGGCAATCAGCCCCAGCATTTT. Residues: CASSERGAGGNQPQHF.

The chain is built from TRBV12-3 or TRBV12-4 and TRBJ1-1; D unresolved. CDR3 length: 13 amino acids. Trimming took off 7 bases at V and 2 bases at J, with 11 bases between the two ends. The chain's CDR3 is CASTPRGNTEAFF. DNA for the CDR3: TGTGCCAGCACCCCGCGAGGTAACACTGAAGCTTTCTTT.

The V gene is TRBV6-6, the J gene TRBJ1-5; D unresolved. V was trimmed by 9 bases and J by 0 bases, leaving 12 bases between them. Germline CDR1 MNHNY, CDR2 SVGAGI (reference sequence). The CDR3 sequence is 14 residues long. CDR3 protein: CASGRTDSNQPQHF. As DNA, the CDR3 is TGTGCCAGTGGGCGTACTGATAGCAATCAGCCCCAGCATTTT.

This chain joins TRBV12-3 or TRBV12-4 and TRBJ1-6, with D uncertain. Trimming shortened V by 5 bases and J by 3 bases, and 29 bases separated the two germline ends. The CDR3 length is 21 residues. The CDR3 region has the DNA TGTGCCAGCAGTCGGCACCCAAGGAGAGTAGGATTGGCCCTCTATAATTCACCCCTCCACTTT. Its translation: CASSRHPRRVGLALYNSPLHF.

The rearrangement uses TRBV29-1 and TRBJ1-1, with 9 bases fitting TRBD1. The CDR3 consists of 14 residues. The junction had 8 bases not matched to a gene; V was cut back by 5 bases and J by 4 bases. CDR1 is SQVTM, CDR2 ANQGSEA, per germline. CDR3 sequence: CSVRTQGASTEAFF. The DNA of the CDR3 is TGCAGCGTTCGCACACAGGGGGCCTCCACTGAAGCTTTCTTT.

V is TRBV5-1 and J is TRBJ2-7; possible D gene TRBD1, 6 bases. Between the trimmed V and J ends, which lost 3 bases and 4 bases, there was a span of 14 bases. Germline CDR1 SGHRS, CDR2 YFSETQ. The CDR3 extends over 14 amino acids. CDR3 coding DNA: TGCGCCAGCAGCTCCCGCCCCGGACAGTACGAGCAGTACTTC. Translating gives CASSSRPGQYEQYF.

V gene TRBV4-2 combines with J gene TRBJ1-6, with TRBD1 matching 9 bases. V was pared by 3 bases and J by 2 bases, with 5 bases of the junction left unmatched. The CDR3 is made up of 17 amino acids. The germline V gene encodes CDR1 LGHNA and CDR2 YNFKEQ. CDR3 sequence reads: CASSQEGQGTYNSPLHF. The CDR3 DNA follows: TGTGCCAGCAGCCAGGAAGGACAGGGGACCTATAATTCACCCCTCCACTTT.

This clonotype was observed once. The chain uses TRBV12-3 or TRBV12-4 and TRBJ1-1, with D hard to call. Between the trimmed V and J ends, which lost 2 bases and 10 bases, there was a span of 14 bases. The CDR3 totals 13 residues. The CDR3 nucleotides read TGTGCCAGCAGTTTACTCTCGGCAGGCAGAGCTTTCTTT. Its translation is CASSLLSAGRAFF.

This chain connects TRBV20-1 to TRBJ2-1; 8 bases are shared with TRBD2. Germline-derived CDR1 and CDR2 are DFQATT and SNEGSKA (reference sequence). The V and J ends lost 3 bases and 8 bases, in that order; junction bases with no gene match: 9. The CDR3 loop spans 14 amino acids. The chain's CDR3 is CSARTGGVSHEQFF. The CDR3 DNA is TGCAGTGCTAGGACGGGGGGGGTTTCCCATGAGCAGTTCTTC.